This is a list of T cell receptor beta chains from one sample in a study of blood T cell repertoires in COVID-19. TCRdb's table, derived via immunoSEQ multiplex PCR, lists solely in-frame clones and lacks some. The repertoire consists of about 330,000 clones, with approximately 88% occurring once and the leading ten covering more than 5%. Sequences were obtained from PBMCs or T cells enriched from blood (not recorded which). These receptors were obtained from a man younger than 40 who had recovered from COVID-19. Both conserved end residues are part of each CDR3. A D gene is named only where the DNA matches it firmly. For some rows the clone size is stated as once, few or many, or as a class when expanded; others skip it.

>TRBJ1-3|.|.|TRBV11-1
CATAWDRPGDTIYF
TGTGCCACAGCGTGGGACCGCCCGGGGGACACCATATATTTT
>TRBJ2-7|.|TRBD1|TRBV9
CASSVTGGREQYF
TGTGCCAGCAGCGTAACAGGGGGTAGGGAGCAGTACTTC
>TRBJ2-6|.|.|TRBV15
CATSRGTGANVLTF
TGTGCCACCAGCCGCGGAACTGGGGCCAACGTCCTGACTTTC
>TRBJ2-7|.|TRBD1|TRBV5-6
CASSSSQGDHVYEQYF
TGTGCCAGCAGCTCGTCGCAGGGGGACCATGTCTACGAGCAGTACTTC
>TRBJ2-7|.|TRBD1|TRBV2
CASSELGQSYEQYF
TGTGCCAGCAGTGAATTGGGACAGTCCTACGAGCAGTACTTC
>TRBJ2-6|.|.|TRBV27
CASSHIRETGANVLTF
TGTGCCAGCAGTCACATCAGGGAAACTGGGGCCAACGTCCTGACTTTC
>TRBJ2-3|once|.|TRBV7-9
CASSRPYGEVLSTDTQYF
TGTGCCAGCAGCCGACCCTACGGCGAGGTGTTGAGCACAGATACGCAGTATTTT
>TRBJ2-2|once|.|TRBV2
CASRPGNTGELFF
TGTGCCAGCAGGCCGGGGAACACCGGGGAGCTGTTTTTT
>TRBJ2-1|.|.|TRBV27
CASSLGPRSKYNEQFF
TGTGCCAGCAGTTTAGGTCCGCGATCGAAATACAATGAGCAGTTCTTC
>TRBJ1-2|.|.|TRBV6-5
CASSQTPSSYGYTF
TGTGCCAGCAGTCAGACCCCCTCTAGTTATGGCTACACCTTC
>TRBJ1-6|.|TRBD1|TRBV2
CASRLGQEGSPLHF
TGTGCCAGCAGGCTGGGACAGGAGGGTTCACCCCTCCACTTT
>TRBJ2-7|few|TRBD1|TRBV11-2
CASTRTSGTGVEQYF
TGTGCCAGCACCCGAACATCCGGGACAGGGGTCGAGCAGTACTTC
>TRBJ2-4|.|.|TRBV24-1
CATSDLRDGRNIQYF
TGTGCCACCAGTGATTTGCGGGATGGGAGAAACATTCAGTACTTC
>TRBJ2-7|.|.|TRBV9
CASSVGASGVSYEQYF
TGTGCCAGCAGCGTAGGAGCGTCGGGGGTCTCCTACGAGCAGTACTTC
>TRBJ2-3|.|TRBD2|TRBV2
CASRERGGTDTQYF
TGTGCCAGCAGGGAGCGGGGGGGCACAGATACGCAGTATTTT
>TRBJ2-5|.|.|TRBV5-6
CASSLLAGAETQYF
TGTGCCAGCAGCTTGTTGGCGGGGGCCGAGACCCAGTACTTC
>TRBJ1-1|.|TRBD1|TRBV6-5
CASRVGGQGGTEAFF
TGTGCCAGCAGAGTTGGAGGACAGGGGGGGACTGAAGCTTTCTTT
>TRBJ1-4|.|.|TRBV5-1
CASSPGTDSTNEKLFF
TGCGCCAGCAGCCCAGGGACTGACAGTACTAATGAAAAACTGTTTTTT
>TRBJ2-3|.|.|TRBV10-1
CASGKAGDSDTQYF
TGCGCCAGCGGAAAGGCAGGGGATTCAGATACGCAGTATTTT
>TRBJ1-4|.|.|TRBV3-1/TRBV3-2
CASSRRGQGAGYEKLFF
TGTGCCAGCAGCCGCAGGGGACAAGGGGCGGGTTATGAAAAACTGTTTTTT
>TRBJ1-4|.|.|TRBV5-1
CASSLQGENEKLFF
TGCGCCAGCAGCTTGCAAGGGGAAAATGAAAAACTGTTTTTT
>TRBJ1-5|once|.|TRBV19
CATGGIRQPQHF
TGTGCCACCGGAGGGATTCGTCAGCCCCAGCATTTT
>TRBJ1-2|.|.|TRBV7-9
CASNPPQRGYGYTF
TGTGCCAGCAACCCTCCCCAACGGGGCTATGGCTACACCTTC
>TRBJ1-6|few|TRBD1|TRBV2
CASRATGTGFNSPLHF
TGTGCCAGCAGAGCTACCGGGACAGGGTTTAATTCACCCCTCCACTTT
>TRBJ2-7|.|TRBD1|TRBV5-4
CASSLGLRGSSYEQYF
TGTGCCAGCAGCTTGGGACTCAGGGGGAGCTCCTACGAGCAGTACTTC
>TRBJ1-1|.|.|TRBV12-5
CASGLVPGAGRVMNTEAFF
TGTGCTAGTGGTTTGGTACCGGGAGCTGGTAGAGTCATGAACACTGAAGCTTTCTTT
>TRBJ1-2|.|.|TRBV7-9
CASSAGQHYGYTF
TGTGCCAGCAGCGCCGGACAGCACTATGGCTACACCTTC
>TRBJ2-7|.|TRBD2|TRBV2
CASSDGGGVSEQYF
TGTGCCAGCAGTGACGGCGGGGGGGTCTCCGAGCAGTACTTC
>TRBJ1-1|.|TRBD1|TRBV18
CASSLTGGNTEAFF
TGTGCCAGCTCACTAACAGGGGGTAACACTGAAGCTTTCTTT
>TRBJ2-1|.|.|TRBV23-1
CARDSIYNEQFF
TGCGCCAGAGACAGCATCTACAATGAGCAGTTCTTC
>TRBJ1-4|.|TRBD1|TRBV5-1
CASSWDRGADEKLFF
TGCGCCAGCAGCTGGGACAGGGGGGCTGATGAAAAACTGTTTTTT
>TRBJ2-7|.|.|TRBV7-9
CASSLDTYEQYF
TGTGCCAGCAGCTTAGATACCTACGAGCAGTACTTC
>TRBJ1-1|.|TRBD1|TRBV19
CASTLGGKMNTEAFF
TGTGCCAGTACGTTAGGGGGCAAAATGAACACTGAAGCTTTCTTT
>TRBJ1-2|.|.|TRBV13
CASSLLGGLAGYTF
TGTGCCAGCAGCTTACTCGGCGGCTTGGCTGGCTACACCTTC
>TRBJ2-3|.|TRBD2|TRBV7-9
CASSLLRGGTDTQYF
TGTGCCAGCAGCCTCCTCCGGGGGGGCACAGATACGCAGTATTTT
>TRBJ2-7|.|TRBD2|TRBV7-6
CASSPRTGTSGDYEQYF
TGTGCCAGCAGCCCACGGACCGGGACTAGCGGTGACTACGAGCAGTACTTC
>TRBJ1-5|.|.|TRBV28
CASSTVLQPQHF
TGTGCCAGCAGTACAGTTTTACAGCCCCAGCATTTT
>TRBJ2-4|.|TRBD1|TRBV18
CASSPANRGAKNIQYF
TGTGCCAGCTCACCCGCGAACAGGGGAGCCAAAAACATTCAGTACTTC
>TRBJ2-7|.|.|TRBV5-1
CASSLGGRISYEQYF
TGCGCCAGCAGCTTGGGGGGGAGGATCTCCTACGAGCAGTACTTC
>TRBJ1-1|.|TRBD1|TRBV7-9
CASSSQGEFTEAFF
TGTGCCAGCAGCTCCCAGGGGGAGTTCACTGAAGCTTTCTTT
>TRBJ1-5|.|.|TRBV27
CASRTYGGQDQPQHF
TGTGCCAGCAGGACTTACGGGGGGCAAGACCAGCCCCAGCATTTT
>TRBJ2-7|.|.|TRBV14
CASSQGQGWAYEQYF
TGTGCCAGCAGCCAGGGGCAGGGGTGGGCCTACGAGCAGTACTTC
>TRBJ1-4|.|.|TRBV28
CASSYTAVSRGLLFF
TGTGCCAGCAGTTATACGGCAGTGAGCAGGGGTCTGCTGTTTTTT
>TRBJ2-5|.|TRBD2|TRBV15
CATSSPTSGGAETQYF
TGTGCCACCAGCAGCCCCACTAGCGGGGGTGCAGAGACCCAGTACTTC
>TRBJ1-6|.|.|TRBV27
CASSLIQGVNSPLHF
TGTGCCAGCAGTTTAATTCAGGGTGTTAATTCACCCCTCCACTTT
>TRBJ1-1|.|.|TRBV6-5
CASSPDTRGLGAFF
TGTGCCAGCAGTCCTGATACCAGGGGCCTTGGAGCTTTCTTT
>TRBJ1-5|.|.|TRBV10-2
CASSDYRAINQPQHF
TGCGCCAGCAGTGATTACAGGGCCATCAATCAGCCCCAGCATTTT